These T cell receptor beta chains were read from a single sample in a study of CD8 T cells in Susac syndrome. TCRdb independently ran MiXCR on the immunoSEQ multiplex PCR reads; one entry per CDR3 protein. The table shows some 190,000 distinct CDR3 sequences, with about 94% occurring only once. Sequencing input: CD4+ T cells from PBMCs. These TCRs come from a human donor with Susac syndrome. Both conserved end residues are part of each CDR3. The D gene is left open where the match is weak. Clone size is shown for a subset of rows, as once, few, many or a class of expanded clone.

v_call	clone_size	j_call	d_call	cdr3_aa	cdr3_nt
TRBV6-2/TRBV6-3	.	TRBJ2-3	TRBD1	CASSLGQPRTDTQYF	TGTGCCAGCAGCCTGGGACAGCCACGCACAGATACGCAGTATTTT
TRBV5-6	.	TRBJ1-5	TRBD1	CASSFAGTGGYQPQHF	TGTGCCAGCAGCTTCGCCGGGACAGGGGGGTATCAGCCCCAGCATTTT
TRBV9	.	TRBJ2-1	TRBD2	CASSGRTSGGNNEQFF	TGTGCCAGCAGCGGAAGGACTAGCGGGGGCAACAATGAGCAGTTCTTC
TRBV6-6	.	TRBJ1-6	TRBD1	CASSSPGGGSPLHF	TGTGCCAGCAGTTCTCCAGGGGGGGGTTCACCCCTCCACTTT
TRBV24-1	.	TRBJ2-3	.	CATSEQADTQYF	TGTGCCACCAGTGAACAGGCAGATACGCAGTATTTT
TRBV4-3	.	TRBJ1-1	TRBD1	CASSLTTGGTEAFF	TGCGCCAGCAGCCTAACCACAGGGGGCACTGAAGCTTTCTTT
TRBV7-2	.	TRBJ2-7	.	CASSADRDDYEQYF	TGTGCCAGCAGCGCAGACCGGGACGACTACGAGCAGTACTTC
TRBV28	.	TRBJ1-6	.	CASSLGTYNSPLHF	TGTGCCAGCAGTCTGGGGACCTATAATTCACCCCTCCACTTT
TRBV20-1	.	TRBJ2-2	TRBD2	CSARGLAGSANTGELFF	TGCAGTGCTAGAGGACTAGCGGGGTCCGCGAACACCGGGGAGCTGTTTTTT
TRBV5-4	.	TRBJ2-5	.	CASSIDYQETQYF	TGTGCCAGCAGTATTGACTATCAAGAGACCCAGTACTTC
TRBV29-1	.	TRBJ2-7	.	CSVNTGQSSYEQYF	TGCAGCGTAAACACAGGGCAAAGCTCCTACGAGCAGTACTTC
TRBV5-6	.	TRBJ2-3	.	CASSSEEAVFTDTQYF	TGTGCCAGCAGCTCCGAGGAAGCGGTATTCACAGATACGCAGTATTTT
TRBV30	once	TRBJ2-1	TRBD2	CAWREAGAYNEQFF	TGTGCCTGGAGAGAAGCGGGGGCCTACAATGAGCAGTTCTTC
TRBV18	.	TRBJ2-2	TRBD2	CASSTSVNTGELFF	TGTGCCAGCTCGACTAGCGTCAACACCGGGGAGCTGTTTTTT
TRBV21-1	.	TRBJ2-5	.	CASILAGGLETQYF	TGTGCCAGCATACTAGCGGGGGGCCTGGAGACCCAGTACTTC
TRBV9	few	TRBJ2-7	TRBD1	CASSVGTEPYEQYF	TGTGCCAGCAGCGTGGGGACAGAGCCCTACGAGCAGTACTTC
TRBV2	.	TRBJ2-7	TRBD1	CASSEQGQGVYEQYF	TGTGCCAGCAGTGAACAGGGACAGGGGGTCTACGAGCAGTACTTC
TRBV3-1	.	TRBJ1-2	.	CASSPSGGGGGYTF	TGTGCCAGCAGCCCGTCCGGGGGAGGTGGTGGCTACACCTTC
TRBV27	few	TRBJ1-1	.	CASSSRDLNTEAFF	TGTGCCAGCAGTTCCCGGGACCTCAACACTGAAGCTTTCTTT
TRBV12-3/TRBV12-4	.	TRBJ2-7	.	CASSLSAQGFEQYF	TGTGCCAGCAGTTTATCTGCCCAGGGTTTCGAGCAGTACTTC
TRBV28	.	TRBJ1-6	TRBD1	CASWDSNNSPLHF	TGTGCCAGCTGGGACAGTAATAATTCACCCCTCCACTTT
TRBV5-4	.	TRBJ1-2	.	CASSIGEGGYTF	TGTGCCAGCAGCATAGGAGAGGGTGGCTACACCTTC
TRBV4-2	.	TRBJ1-1	.	CASSQDRGLNTEAFF	TGTGCCAGCAGCCAAGATCGGGGGTTGAACACTGAAGCTTTCTTT
TRBV2	.	TRBJ2-2	.	CASLPGGQGNTGELFF	TGTGCCAGCCTCCCCGGCGGGCAGGGAAACACCGGGGAGCTGTTTTTT
TRBV2	.	TRBJ2-2	TRBD2	CASSEVGGGGGELFF	TGTGCCAGCAGTGAAGTTGGCGGGGGAGGCGGGGAGCTGTTTTTT
TRBV12-3/TRBV12-4	.	TRBJ1-2	TRBD1	CASSLTGEHGYTF	TGTGCCAGCAGTTTAACAGGGGAACATGGCTACACCTTC
TRBV5-1	.	TRBJ1-2	.	CASSPYRDYGYTF	TGCGCCAGCAGTCCTTACAGGGACTATGGCTACACCTTC
TRBV20-1	.	TRBJ1-5	TRBD1	CSARDLAGGVNQPQHF	TGCAGTGCTAGAGATTTGGCAGGGGGGGTCAATCAGCCCCAGCATTTT
TRBV4-3	.	TRBJ2-5	TRBD2	CASSQEVRTSRETQYF	TGCGCCAGCAGCCAAGAAGTAAGGACTAGCAGAGAGACCCAGTACTTC
TRBV7-2	.	TRBJ1-1	TRBD1	CASRPGGEDTEAFF	TGTGCCAGCAGACCAGGGGGAGAGGACACTGAAGCTTTCTTT
TRBV7-2	.	TRBJ2-7	.	CASSLGGASRYEQYF	TGTGCCAGCAGCTTAGGGGGAGCCTCTAGGTACGAGCAGTACTTC
TRBV4-3	.	TRBJ1-5	TRBD1	CASSQANRGNQPQHF	TGCGCCAGCAGCCAGGCCAACAGGGGAAATCAGCCCCAGCATTTT
TRBV7-2	.	TRBJ2-1	.	CASSQGRDNEQFF	TGTGCCAGCAGCCAGGGGCGGGACAATGAGCAGTTCTTC
TRBV30	once	TRBJ1-1	TRBD1	CAWSVQGALNTEAFF	TGTGCCTGGAGTGTACAGGGGGCTCTGAACACTGAAGCTTTCTTT
TRBV29-1	.	TRBJ2-3	.	CSAGSPDTQYF	TGCAGCGCTGGATCCCCGGATACGCAGTATTTT
TRBV20-1	.	TRBJ1-4	.	CSARERKRLTNEKLFF	TGCAGTGCTCGCGAGAGGAAAAGGCTGACTAATGAAAAACTGTTTTTT
TRBV6-2/TRBV6-3	.	TRBJ2-6	.	CASSYTVSSGANVLTF	TGTGCCAGCAGTTACACAGTCAGCTCTGGGGCCAACGTCCTGACTTTC
TRBV20-1	.	TRBJ2-5	.	CSARVPGETQYF	TGCAGTGCTAGAGTCCCCGGAGAGACCCAGTACTTC
TRBV30	.	TRBJ2-5	.	CAWSLGGGETQYF	TGTGCCTGGAGTTTAGGCGGCGGGGAGACCCAGTACTTC
TRBV4-3	.	TRBJ1-1	.	CASSQDKVGAFF	TGCGCCAGCAGCCAAGATAAGGTGGGAGCTTTCTTT
TRBV12-3/TRBV12-4	.	TRBJ2-5	TRBD1	CASSPDRDQETQYF	TGTGCCAGCAGTCCGGACAGGGACCAAGAGACCCAGTACTTC
TRBV20-1	.	TRBJ2-7	.	CSARDPWRDVDSYEQYF	TGCAGTGCTAGAGATCCGTGGAGGGACGTAGATTCCTACGAGCAGTACTTC
TRBV5-1	.	TRBJ1-4	TRBD1	CASSGGQGLNEKLFF	TGCGCCAGCAGCGGTGGACAGGGTCTTAATGAAAAACTGTTTTTT
TRBV20-1	.	TRBJ2-5	TRBD2	CSARDRGLADETQYF	TGCAGTGCTAGAGATCGCGGACTAGCAGACGAGACCCAGTACTTC
TRBV24-1	.	TRBJ2-2	TRBD1	CATSDLGQGKDGELFF	TGTGCCACCAGTGATCTAGGACAGGGCAAGGACGGGGAGCTGTTTTTT
TRBV7-9	.	TRBJ2-1	.	CASSSGKYNEQFF	TGTGCCAGCAGCTCCGGCAAGTACAATGAGCAGTTCTTC
TRBV20-1	.	TRBJ2-5	.	CSAEEGGAQETQYF	TGCAGTGCTGAAGAGGGCGGGGCGCAAGAGACCCAGTACTTC
TRBV20-1	.	TRBJ1-1	TRBD1	CSAYSGTGSLNTEAFF	TGCAGTGCTTATTCCGGGACAGGGAGCCTGAACACTGAAGCTTTCTTT
TRBV2	.	TRBJ1-3	.	CASSDFVGSGNTIYF	TGTGCCAGCAGTGATTTCGTCGGGTCTGGAAACACCATATATTTT
TRBV4-3	.	TRBJ1-2	.	CASSQPGYGYTF	TGCGCCAGCAGCCAACCGGGCTATGGCTACACCTTC
TRBV7-6	.	TRBJ2-3	TRBD1	CASSLAQGQGGRTDTQYF	TGTGCCAGCAGCTTAGCGCAGGGACAGGGTGGGAGGACAGATACGCAGTATTTT
TRBV6-6	.	TRBJ1-4	.	CASSRDNEKLFF	TGTGCCAGCAGCAGAGATAATGAAAAACTGTTTTTT
TRBV20-1	.	TRBJ1-2	.	CSARGPGNLYGYTF	TGCAGTGCTAGAGGACCGGGTAATCTTTATGGCTACACCTTC